The rows below give T cell receptor beta chains drawn from one sample of a study of shared clonotypes between healthy human individuals. The method was immunoSEQ multiplex PCR; TCRdb's version includes in-frame clones alone and lacks a portion of them. The repertoire holds around 1,900,000 clones, just over 90% seen once, with approximately 1.7% in the top ten. The sequenced material came from naive CD8+ T cells from PBMCs. These receptors were taken from a man younger than 35 in good health. Some clones in this sample may be carry-over from other donors' samples. Each CDR3 is given with its conserved first and last residue. Fields, in order: J gene, clone size, V gene, CDR3 protein. Size is omitted from some rows. Given values are once, few, many or a class for expanded clones.

TRBJ2-7,-,TRBV7-9,CASVRASGTNYEQYF
TRBJ2-5,-,TRBV29-1,CSGRGQWGSETQYF
TRBJ2-1,-,TRBV7-9,CASSGSTSGSYNEQFF
TRBJ1-5,once,TRBV4-3,CASSRALAQPQHF
TRBJ2-1,-,TRBV15,CATSRDLAESSLWDEQFF
TRBJ2-3,-,TRBV9,CASSVLAGGYTDTQYF
TRBJ2-7,-,TRBV5-6,CASSLRGEQYF
TRBJ2-7,once,TRBV7-9,CASSATGTLLSYEQYF
TRBJ2-5,once,TRBV4-2,CASSPSRVSRETQYF
TRBJ1-1,once,TRBV19,CASSTGLGNTEAFF
TRBJ1-2,-,TRBV11-2,CASSLGSYGYTF
TRBJ2-7,-,TRBV27,CASSGGHSYEQYF
TRBJ2-1,-,TRBV15,CATSRGTSGISYNEQFF
TRBJ1-2,-,TRBV27,CASSFIPRAAWANYGYTF
TRBJ2-2,-,TRBV7-3,CASSLPGQGTGELFF
TRBJ2-7,-,TRBV4-1,CASSQAARQLNTYEQYF
TRBJ1-2,few,TRBV7-9,CATESWGYGYTF
TRBJ1-4,few,TRBV15,CATSTLLSEMFF
TRBJ1-5,-,TRBV4-1,CASSLRLSLSDRSNQPQHF
TRBJ2-7,-,TRBV6-1,CASSAGTVTYEQYF
TRBJ2-4,-,TRBV10-2,CASSEELAGGKNIQYF
TRBJ2-5,once,TRBV15,CATRSISGTSFETQYF
TRBJ2-7,-,TRBV5-1,CASSLASGFSSYEQYF
TRBJ2-5,-,TRBV7-9,CASSLVAGGRETQYF
TRBJ2-3,-,TRBV7-3,CASSLGLAAASTDTQYF
TRBJ2-1,-,TRBV7-3,CASSLTPDLYNEQFF
TRBJ1-1,-,TRBV7-9,CASSLGTPGSPEAFF
TRBJ1-1,-,TRBV28,CASILRRQATEAFF
TRBJ2-2,-,TRBV4-1,CASSQGRHTGELFF
TRBJ2-7,-,TRBV5-1,CASTLGRDLPHEQYF